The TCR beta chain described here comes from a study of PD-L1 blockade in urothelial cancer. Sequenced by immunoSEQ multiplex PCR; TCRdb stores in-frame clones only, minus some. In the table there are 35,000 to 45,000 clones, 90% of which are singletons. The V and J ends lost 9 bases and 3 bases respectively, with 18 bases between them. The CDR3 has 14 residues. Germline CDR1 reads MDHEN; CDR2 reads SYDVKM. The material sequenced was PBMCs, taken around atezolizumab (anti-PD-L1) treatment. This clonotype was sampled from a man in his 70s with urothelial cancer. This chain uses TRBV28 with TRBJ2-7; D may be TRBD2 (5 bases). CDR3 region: CASEGSRGNYEQYF. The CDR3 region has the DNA TGTGCCAGTGAAGGTAGCCGGGGAAACTACGAGCAGTACTTC.